This T cell receptor (beta chain) was retrieved from a study of T cell changes during pregnancy in multiple sclerosis. Sequenced by immunoSEQ multiplex PCR; TCRdb stores in-frame clones only, minus some. The sample consists of 40,000 to 45,000 clones, around nine tenths of them appearing once. The V gene end was trimmed by 0 bases and the J gene end by 3 bases; junction bases not matched to a gene: 4. The germline V gene has CDR1 SGHDN and CDR2 FVKESK. This CDR3 comprises 16 residues. Sequences were derived from CD8+ T cells from peripheral blood mononuclear cells, sampled in the third trimester of pregnancy. This clonotype was sampled from a female donor with multiple sclerosis, enrolled in a pregnancy study. This chain uses TRBV14 with TRBJ1-3; 8 positions agree with TRBD1. CDR3: CASSQEQGASGNTIYF. Here the CDR3 DNA reads TGTGCCAGCAGCCAAGAGCAGGGGGCAAGTGGAAACACCATATATTTT. The whole variable domain, remainder taken from reference TRBV14 and TRBJ1-3, is EAGVTQFPSHSVIEKGQTVTLRCDPISGHDNLYWYRRVMGKEIKFLLHFVKESKQDESGMPNNRFLAERTGGTYSTLKVQPAELEDSGVYFCASSQEQGASGNTIYFGEGSWLTVV.